This TCR beta chain stems from a study of Tregs in tolerant kidney transplant recipients (dated 2019 in TCRdb). With respect to the entire study: Before combined kidney and bone marrow transplantation, this study identified donor-specific regulatory T cells using TCRbeta sequencing and then followed those same cells after transplant. The paper as a whole reports these results and caveats: PCR primers changed over time for some patients, so nucleotide-level comparison across those patients' samples was not possible. Donor-specific Treg expansion exceeded global Treg expansion in tolerant patients, suggesting antigen-driven rather than nonspecific expansion. Biological reproducibility was not examined directly, but technical replication error appeared to be minimal. Expanding Tregs with activated donor B cells appeared to identify the most biologically relevant and donor-specific TCRbeta repertoire. The study was constrained by small patient numbers, and validation of the findings is required in larger populations and under other immunosuppression protocols.

Between the V and J ends, shortened by 0 bases and 2 bases respectively, the junction contains 7 bases. The CDR3 runs 14 residues from the cysteine to the phenylalanine. Only the CDR3 portion is preserved as DNA: 42 bases, with reading frame beginning at the first base. Reading the germline V gene gives CDR1 SGDLS and CDR2 YYNGEE. For TCRbeta CDR3 sequencing, genomic DNA was extracted from sorted cells using the QIAGEN DNeasy Blood and Tissue Kit. Through immunoSEQ, high-throughput TCRbeta CDR3 sequencing was done commercially, including PCR amplification with internal controls and bias correction. The authors' pipeline ran thus. A unique productive TCRbeta sequence was defined by the CDR3 nucleotide sequence when primers matched, and otherwise by the CDR3 amino acid sequence together with the Vbeta and Jbeta genes. To correct sorting error, sequences shared between sorted populations at a frequency ratio of 2:1 or less were removed; the rest were assigned to the higher population. A sequence counted as donor-reactive if, in CFSE-low cells, the sequence had a frequency of at least 0.01% and was expanded at least 5-fold compared with unstimulated cells. Repertoire divergence was quantified by Jensen-Shannon divergence calculated from the top 100 TCRbeta sequences ranked by frequency. For samples with multiple sequencing runs, sorting error was corrected in each run separately before the runs were combined. Imported from immuneACCESS, the table was reduced by TCRdb to in-frame sequences with V and J called. These copies leave out some clones; in studies compared against another copy, an unresolved V gene accounts for under half, and the cause of the remainder is not known. The V and J calls and clone size are taken from that table; D and trimming were inferred from the DNA. The sample table contains about 64,000 clones; only one count was recorded for around 87% of them. 3.8% of the sample belongs to the ten largest clones.

Worth noting for this clone: Its recognized antigen is unknown. Base qualities are missing; no much larger clone stands one base away.

The time point label, as the study defines it: 6 months after combined kidney and bone marrow transplant. Transplants used related donors with nonmyeloablative bone marrow transplantation; mixed chimerism was transient in the human trials. Unstimulated Tregs (CD4+CD25+CD127-), CD4+ non-Tregs (CD4+CD25-), CD4 and CD8 cells were FACS-sorted from thawed PBMCs. Patients were a few combined kidney and bone marrow transplant recipients from the ITN036ST trial, and only these trial subjects had samples available. Healthy control blood was processed to PBMCs with a Ficoll density gradient and then cryopreserved, whereas patient PBMCs were collected both before and after transplant.

The TCR was taken from a human patient who received a combined kidney and bone marrow transplant. Some T cells may be donor cells from the graft after a transplant. The chain was built from TRBV9 and TRBJ2-3; no D gene call is confident. The sample here was CD4+ T cells from blood (PBMCs), taken 6 months after the transplant. The DNA sequence reads TGTGCCAGCAGCGTAGACTCAAACACAGATACGCAGTATTTT. It is translated as CASSVDSNTDTQYF.